The 27 T cell receptor beta chains below come from one sample, sequenced in a study of T cells in localized non-small cell lung cancer. The repertoire was sequenced with immunoSEQ multiplex PCR; TCRdb's copy has only in-frame clones and lacks some. The repertoire holds tens of thousands of clones, with 84% as singletons. The sample in question was peripheral blood, obtained before any cancer treatment. The origin of the receptors is a female donor over 55 with stage I lung adenocarcinoma.

This chain's CDR3 is CASSLRTGGEKLFF. DNA for the CDR3: TGTGCCAGCAGCCTCCGGACAGGGGGTGAAAAACTGTTTTTT. The chain recombines TRBV7-2 with TRBJ1-4; TRBD1 agrees at 10 bases. J gave up 7 bases and V 5 bases, and 4 bases lay outside the gene matches. The germline V gene encodes CDR1 SGHTA and CDR2 FQGNSA. This CDR3 is built from 14 residues. The full variable domain, with the rest looked up from reference TRBV7-2 and TRBJ1-4, is GAGVSQSPSNKVTEKGKDVELRCDPISGHTALYWYRQSLGQGLEFLIYFQGNSAPDKSGLPSDRFSAERTGGSVSTLTIQRTQQEDSAVYLCASSLRTGGEKLFFGSGTQLSVL.

The J gene is TRBJ2-2, the V gene TRBV2; unclear D gene. There are 13 residues in the CDR3. Germline values: CDR1 SNHLY, CDR2 FYNNEI. V was trimmed by 6 bases and J by 5 bases, leaving 10 bases between them. For the CDR3, the DNA is TGTGCCAGCAGGGCGACGGTGACCGGGGAGCTGTTTTTT. Translating gives CASRATVTGELFF.

This rearrangement joins TRBV5-1 to TRBJ2-5, with 8 bases matching TRBD2. This CDR3 comprises 15 residues. Germline V gene lookup returns CDR1 SGHRS and CDR2 YFSETQ. The V and J ends lost 0 bases and 1 base, in that order; junction bases with no gene match: 2. The CDR3 protein is CASSLGRGAQETQYF. DNA of the CDR3: TGCGCCAGCAGCTTGGGGCGGGGGGCCCAAGAGACCCAGTACTTC.

A single count supports this clone. This chain connects TRBV5-4 to TRBJ1-5, with D perhaps matching TRBD1 (5 bases). Germline loops: CDR1 SGHNT, CDR2 YYREEE (reference sequence). V was clipped by 0 bases and J by 5 bases, with 12 bases between them. This CDR3 is built from 15 residues. CDR3 DNA: TGTGCCAGCAGCTTGGGGGGGTCGAGGGATCAGCCCCAGCATTTT. This codes for CASSLGGSRDQPQHF.

CDR3 sequence: CASSLLLPNTGELFF. The DNA for the CDR3 is TGTGCCAGCAGTTTATTACTCCCGAACACCGGGGAGCTGTTTTTT. The V gene is TRBV27, the J gene TRBJ2-2; D remains unclear. CDR3 length: 15 residues. CDR1 MNHEY and CDR2 SMNVEV come from the germline V gene (reference sequence). The V end lost 1 base, the J end lost 0 bases, and 6 bases lay between the germline ends.

V and J are TRBV19 and TRBJ2-7; the D gene is possibly TRBD2 (6 bases). Germline lookup yields CDR1 LNHDA and CDR2 SQIVND (reference sequence). V was trimmed by 6 bases and J by 1 base, leaving 10 bases between them. This CDR3 has 13 amino acids. CDR3 amino acids: CASRRRGSYEQYF. The DNA of the CDR3 is TGTGCCAGTAGGAGACGGGGGTCCTACGAGCAGTACTTC.

The gene calls are TRBV19 and TRBJ2-3, with D perhaps matching TRBD1 or TRBD2 (6 bases each). CDR3 length equals 16 residues. Trimming shortened V by 6 bases and J by 1 base, and 17 bases separated the two germline ends. The germline V gene has CDR1 LNHDA and CDR2 SQIVND (reference sequence). CDR3 nucleotides: TGTGCCAGTAGAAAAGAGGGGGGTAGCGGCACAGATACGCAGTATTTT. Protein sequence: CASRKEGGSGTDTQYF. The full variable domain, in which reference TRBV19 and TRBJ2-3 provide the parts outside the CDR3, is DGGITQSPKYLFRKEGQNVTLSCEQNLNHDAMYWYRQDPGQGLRLIYYSQIVNDFQKGDIAEGYSVSREKKESFPLTVTSAQKNPTAFYLCASRKEGGSGTDTQYFGPGTRLTVL.

The DNA for the CDR3 is TGTGCCAGCAGCGAGACGGACAGCGAGCAGTACTTC. Amino acid sequence: CASSETDSEQYF. The chain recombines TRBV7-9 with TRBJ2-7, with TRBD1 as a possible D gene (6 bases). This CDR3 is built from 12 residues. V was shortened by 5 bases and J by 6 bases, with 11 bases between the two germline ends. From germline, CDR1 is SEHNR and CDR2 FQNEAQ (reference sequence).

The chain links TRBV7-3 to TRBJ2-1, with 7 positions matching TRBD2. The trim removed 4 bases at V and 6 bases at J, leaving 3 bases unmatched. The CDR3 has 13 residues. Germline CDR1 reads SGHTA; CDR2 reads FQGTGA. In DNA form, the CDR3 reads TGTGCCAGCAGCTCGACTAGCTCCAATGAGCAGTTCTTC. Encoded protein: CASSSTSSNEQFF.

This chain uses TRBV27 with TRBJ2-2, with a weak D call TRBD2 (6 bases). The germline V and J ends were trimmed by 7 bases and 9 bases, with 15 bases remaining between them. The CDR3 runs to 13 residues. Germline CDR1 MNHEY, CDR2 SMNVEV (reference sequence). CDR3 sequence (DNA): TGTGCCAGCACCTCCCGGGGGAACCGGGAGCTGTTTTTT. It is translated as CASTSRGNRELFF.

The chain is built from TRBV19 and TRBJ1-1; the D gene is possibly TRBD1 (5 bases). Trimming removed 7 bases at V and 1 base at J, with 13 bases between. CDR3 length: 14 residues. CDR1 and CDR2 from the germline V gene are LNHDA and SQIVND (reference sequence). The CDR3 sequence is CASTRDSSNTEAFF. Written as DNA, the CDR3 is TGTGCCAGTACCAGAGACAGTTCGAACACTGAAGCTTTCTTT.

This rearrangement joins TRBV5-1 to TRBJ2-1, with 8 bases identical to TRBD2. From germline, CDR1 is SGHRS and CDR2 YFSETQ. After removal of 9 bases from V and 6 bases from J, the junction contained 11 bases not matched to a gene. This CDR3 spans 14 amino acids. The chain's CDR3 is CATTTGTSSNEQFF. CDR3 DNA sequence: TGCGCCACCACCACCGGGACTAGTTCCAATGAGCAGTTCTTC.

The chain uses TRBV6-5 and TRBJ1-1; possible D gene TRBD1, 6 bases. Germline lookup yields CDR1 MNHEY and CDR2 SVGAGI. This CDR3 contains 14 residues. The ends were cut back, 6 bases at V and 6 bases at J, with 17 bases in the middle. The CDR3 loop is CASSQGRISSEAFF. CDR3 sequence (DNA): TGTGCCAGCAGCCAGGGGCGGATCAGCTCTGAAGCTTTCTTT.

The chain's CDR3 is CASSYAANTGELFF. The CDR3 DNA reads TGTGCCAGCAGTTATGCAGCGAACACCGGGGAGCTGTTTTTT. V and J are TRBV6-5 and TRBJ2-2, with D unresolved. The germline V gene encodes CDR1 MNHEY and CDR2 SVGAGI. This CDR3 region has 14 residues. Trimming removed 3 bases from V and 0 bases from J, with 5 bases in between.

The J gene is TRBJ1-1, the V gene TRBV10-3; 7 positions agree with TRBD1. CDR3 size: 14 residues. Germline CDR1 and CDR2: ENHRY and SYGVKD. Unmatched junction bases numbered 6, after V lost 7 bases and J lost 1 base. The CDR3 nucleotides are TGTGCCATCAAGACCGGGACAGAGAACACTGAAGCTTTCTTT. This gives the protein CAIKTGTENTEAFF.

In this sample, this clone turned up many times. The chain joins TRBV6-5 to TRBJ2-2; TRBD2 might be the D (5 bases). Deletions cut 10 bases from V and 1 base from J, with 13 bases between. CDR3 length: 14 residues. The germline gives CDR1 MNHEY, CDR2 SVGAGI. This chain's CDR3 is CATKKRRNTGELFF. CDR3 nucleotide sequence: TGTGCCACCAAGAAGCGGCGGAACACCGGGGAGCTGTTTTTT.

This clone came up a few times. The chain has TRBV14 and TRBJ2-1, with 14 bases fitting TRBD2. This CDR3 has 16 residues. The junction had 9 bases not matched to a gene; V was cut back by 4 bases and J by 10 bases. Germline values: CDR1 SGHDN, CDR2 FVKESK. The chain's CDR3 is CASSPWTSGGTSEQFF. In nucleotides, the CDR3 is TGTGCCAGCAGCCCCTGGACTAGCGGGGGGACTAGCGAGCAGTTCTTC.

The rearrangement joins TRBV2 to TRBJ1-1; D is perhaps TRBD1 (5 bases). V gave up 3 bases and J gave up 1 base, with 9 bases separating them. The CDR3 covers 14 residues. Germline CDR1 is SNHLY and CDR2 is FYNNEI. The CDR3 DNA is TGTGCCAGCAGTGATCAGGGATCGAACACTGAAGCTTTCTTT. Its protein product is CASSDQGSNTEAFF.

This clone was recorded once. V and J are TRBV14 and TRBJ2-3, with 8 positions matching TRBD2. The germline gives CDR1 SGHDN, CDR2 FVKESK. With 4 bases clipped from V and 1 base from J, the junction kept 7 bases outside the gene matches. The CDR3 covers 16 residues. DNA of the CDR3: TGTGCCAGCAGCCCTCTAGGACTAGCCCGCACAGATACGCAGTATTTT. It specifies CASSPLGLARTDTQYF.

This chain uses TRBV19 with TRBJ2-2; D perhaps matches TRBD1 (5 bases). The germline gives CDR1 LNHDA, CDR2 SQIVND (reference sequence). Trimming took off 8 bases at V and 5 bases at J, with 12 bases between the two ends. The CDR3 is 13 amino acids. CDR3 in amino acids: CASPDIATGELFF. For the CDR3, the DNA is TGTGCCAGTCCGGACATCGCAACCGGGGAGCTGTTTTTT.

Notes on this clone: At one end, the junction sequence differs from germline, possibly due to a read error. V and J are TRBV6-4 and TRBJ2-7; D is perhaps TRBD1 (5 bases). The CDR3 is 13 residues long. In germline, CDR1 is MRHNA, CDR2 SNTAGT. This CDR3 reads CASSAQGSSEQYF. The DNA for the CDR3 is TGTGCCAGCAGTGCCCAGGGCTCCTCCGAGCAGTACTTC.

V usage is TRBV4-1 and J usage is TRBJ1-2; D remains ambiguous. CDR3 size: 15 residues. Germline-derived CDR1 and CDR2 are MGHRA and YSYEKL. The V end lost 1 base, the J end lost 4 bases, and 13 bases lay between the germline ends. CDR3 loop: CASSQAGGIIYGYTF. The CDR3 DNA reads as TGCGCCAGCAGCCAAGCGGGTGGGATAATCTATGGCTACACCTTC.

The chain employs TRBV2 and TRBJ1-2, with D perhaps TRBD1 (5 bases). The CDR3 consists of 15 residues. From germline, CDR1 is SNHLY and CDR2 FYNNEI. V was clipped by 5 bases and J by 8 bases, with 21 bases between them. CDR3 sequence reads: CASSLTQGSMSGYTF. The CDR3, as DNA: TGTGCCAGCAGTCTAACGCAGGGCTCTATGTCGGGCTACACCTTC.

This chain connects TRBV19 to TRBJ1-1; D may be TRBD1 (6 bases). Germline V gene sequence: CDR1 LNHDA, CDR2 SQIVND (reference sequence). The CDR3 length is 16 residues. Trimming shortened V by 5 bases and J by 5 bases, and 21 bases separated the two germline ends. Written as DNA, the CDR3 is TGTGCCAGTAGTCTTACCCTGACAGGACGAACGACTGAAGCTTTCTTT. As protein: CASSLTLTGRTTEAFF.

The V and J genes are TRBV5-5 and TRBJ2-3; 10 nucleotides line up with TRBD2. The germline V gene encodes CDR1 SGHKS and CDR2 YYEKEE (reference sequence). The junction had 5 bases not matched to a gene; V was cut back by 4 bases and J by 0 bases. This CDR3 contains 16 residues. The CDR3 reads CASSGPSGSSTDTQYF. CDR3 in DNA: TGTGCCAGCAGCGGACCTAGCGGGAGTAGCACAGATACGCAGTATTTT.

The genes are TRBV18 and TRBJ1-1; D is ambiguous. CDR3 length equals 16 residues. Germline V gives CDR1 KGHSH, CDR2 LQKENI. V lost 3 bases, J lost 1 base, and 15 bases lay in between. The CDR3 reads CASSPTKPGANTEAFF. CDR3 sequence (DNA): TGTGCCAGCTCACCTACGAAGCCAGGCGCGAACACTGAAGCTTTCTTT.

The V and J genes are TRBV7-3 and TRBJ1-1; 8 nucleotides match TRBD1. CDR3 length equals 14 residues. J gave up 5 bases and V 5 bases, and 7 bases lay outside the gene matches. CDR1 is SGHTA, CDR2 FQGTGA, per germline. The CDR3 reads CASSRDRGGTEAFF. As DNA, the CDR3 is TGTGCCAGCAGCCGTGACAGGGGTGGAACTGAAGCTTTCTTT.